Listed below are T cell receptor beta chains from one sample, sequenced in a study of long-term antiretroviral therapy in people with HIV. Only in-frame clones appear in the TCRdb table, and some are missing; sequencing was by immunoSEQ multiplex PCR. The data hold 15,000 to 20,000 clones, with approximately 90% observed a single time. The source was unsorted PBMCs, collected 0.6 years after starting antiretroviral therapy. The receptor source for this set is a middle-aged woman with HIV. The CDR3 runs from the conserved cysteine through the conserved F or W. Fields, in order: CDR3 protein, J gene, V gene.

cdr3_aa: CASSPQNDGYEQYF; j_call: TRBJ2-7; v_call: TRBV5-6
cdr3_aa: CASSERIIKNIQYF; j_call: TRBJ2-4; v_call: TRBV6-1
cdr3_aa: CASSATTGGAGEQFF; j_call: TRBJ2-1; v_call: TRBV6-5
cdr3_aa: CASGDSLLRAGELFF; j_call: TRBJ2-2; v_call: TRBV10-3
cdr3_aa: CASSLSTSGGHFSTDTQYF; j_call: TRBJ2-3; v_call: TRBV7-9
cdr3_aa: CASSPPLGLANYGYTF; j_call: TRBJ1-2; v_call: TRBV25-1
cdr3_aa: CASSRGTAYEQYF; j_call: TRBJ2-7; v_call: TRBV18
cdr3_aa: CASSPDRGDQETQYF; j_call: TRBJ2-5; v_call: TRBV5-1
cdr3_aa: CASSPQVGPQHF; j_call: TRBJ1-5; v_call: TRBV14
cdr3_aa: CASSSAGRIKAGYEQYF; j_call: TRBJ2-7; v_call: TRBV5-1
cdr3_aa: CASSQGSGQDQETQYF; j_call: TRBJ2-5; v_call: TRBV4-3
cdr3_aa: CAWSTGLAGGRAYNEQFF; j_call: TRBJ2-1; v_call: TRBV30
cdr3_aa: CASSRPGLLNTEAFF; j_call: TRBJ1-1; v_call: TRBV5-4
cdr3_aa: CASSADRAHYNSPLHF; j_call: TRBJ1-6; v_call: TRBV28
cdr3_aa: CAWSPRVHLYTEAFF; j_call: TRBJ1-1; v_call: TRBV30
cdr3_aa: CASSIVGQGDSPLHF; j_call: TRBJ1-6; v_call: TRBV19
cdr3_aa: CASSLLDREDTEAFF; j_call: TRBJ1-1; v_call: TRBV5-6
cdr3_aa: CASSLRGGTQYF; j_call: TRBJ2-5; v_call: TRBV14
cdr3_aa: CASSQDNSGLLGTGELFF; j_call: TRBJ2-2; v_call: TRBV4-3
cdr3_aa: CASSQFLQGSIGNTIYF; j_call: TRBJ1-3; v_call: TRBV23-1
cdr3_aa: CSVGQGAGNEQFF; j_call: TRBJ2-1; v_call: TRBV29-1
cdr3_aa: CAWSRQWNTEAFF; j_call: TRBJ1-1; v_call: TRBV30
cdr3_aa: CAWSVEARGPYPFNYGYTF; j_call: TRBJ1-2; v_call: TRBV30
cdr3_aa: CASSFDQGNQPQHF; j_call: TRBJ1-5; v_call: TRBV5-5
cdr3_aa: CASSWGQGNEQYF; j_call: TRBJ2-7; v_call: TRBV7-2
cdr3_aa: CASSNRQGGDQPQHF; j_call: TRBJ1-5; v_call: TRBV7-2
cdr3_aa: CASNTQGPVYEQYF; j_call: TRBJ2-7; v_call: TRBV2
cdr3_aa: CASSQTWTGESYGYTF; j_call: TRBJ1-2; v_call: TRBV18
cdr3_aa: CASSSDRSSYGYTF; j_call: TRBJ1-2; v_call: TRBV6-5
cdr3_aa: CASSLVGTQGGELFF; j_call: TRBJ2-2; v_call: TRBV7-2
cdr3_aa: CASSLDRNTEAFF; j_call: TRBJ1-1; v_call: TRBV7-7
cdr3_aa: CSAGSRGSGNTIYF; j_call: TRBJ1-3; v_call: TRBV29-1
cdr3_aa: CASSPPSTGELFF; j_call: TRBJ2-2; v_call: TRBV18
cdr3_aa: CATGQGSVTEAFF; j_call: TRBJ1-1; v_call: TRBV10-3
cdr3_aa: CASSVGGVTDTQYF; j_call: TRBJ2-3; v_call: TRBV2
cdr3_aa: CASSELWGADTQYF; j_call: TRBJ2-3; v_call: TRBV6-1
cdr3_aa: CASSPGQGTGANVLTF; j_call: TRBJ2-6; v_call: TRBV7-9
cdr3_aa: CAWSASGGNYGYTF; j_call: TRBJ1-2; v_call: TRBV30
cdr3_aa: CSVELGAAETQYF; j_call: TRBJ2-5; v_call: TRBV29-1
cdr3_aa: CSVPISGAGTTEAFF; j_call: TRBJ1-1; v_call: TRBV29-1
cdr3_aa: CASSVPGSDTQYF; j_call: TRBJ2-3; v_call: TRBV9
cdr3_aa: CASSSGSFLTNYGYTF; j_call: TRBJ1-2; v_call: TRBV7-8
cdr3_aa: CASSPTGAGNTEAFF; j_call: TRBJ1-1; v_call: TRBV9
cdr3_aa: CASSYEGAGDEQYF; j_call: TRBJ2-7; v_call: TRBV6-5
cdr3_aa: CASSLQGVAKTQYF; j_call: TRBJ2-5; v_call: TRBV7-9
cdr3_aa: CASSPGTGGSGYTF; j_call: TRBJ1-2; v_call: TRBV6-5
cdr3_aa: CASSTRTSIGETQYF; j_call: TRBJ2-5; v_call: TRBV11-1
cdr3_aa: CASSLFDIHGYTF; j_call: TRBJ1-2; v_call: TRBV14
cdr3_aa: CASVPWGAGGETQYF; j_call: TRBJ2-5; v_call: TRBV6-6
cdr3_aa: CASSSQVAEAFF; j_call: TRBJ1-1; v_call: TRBV7-2
cdr3_aa: CASSLQYNEQFF; j_call: TRBJ2-1; v_call: TRBV28
cdr3_aa: CASSYSGTGQTEAFF; j_call: TRBJ1-1; v_call: TRBV6-5